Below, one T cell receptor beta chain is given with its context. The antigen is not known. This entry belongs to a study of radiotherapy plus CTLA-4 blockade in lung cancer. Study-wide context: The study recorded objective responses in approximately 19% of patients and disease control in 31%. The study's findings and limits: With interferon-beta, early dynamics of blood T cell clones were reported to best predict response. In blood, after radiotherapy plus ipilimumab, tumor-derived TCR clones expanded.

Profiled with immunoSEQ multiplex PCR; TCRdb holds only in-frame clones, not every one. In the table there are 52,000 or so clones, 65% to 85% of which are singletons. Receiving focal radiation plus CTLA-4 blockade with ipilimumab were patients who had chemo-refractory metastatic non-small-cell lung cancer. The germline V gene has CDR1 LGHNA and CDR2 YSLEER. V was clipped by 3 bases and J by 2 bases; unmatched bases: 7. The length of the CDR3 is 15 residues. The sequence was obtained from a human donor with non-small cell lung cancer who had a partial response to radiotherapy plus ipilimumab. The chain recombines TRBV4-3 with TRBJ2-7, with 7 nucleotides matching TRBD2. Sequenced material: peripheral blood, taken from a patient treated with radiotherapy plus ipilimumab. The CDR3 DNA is TGCGCCAGCAGCCAGATATGGGGGGGGGCCTACGAGCAGTACTTC. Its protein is CASSQIWGGAYEQYF.